This T cell receptor beta chain is drawn from a study of blood T cell repertoires in COVID-19. For the study at large: Italy, Spain and the United States were the sources of the convalescent and acute COVID-19 samples. T cells, B-cell-depleted T cells, or PBMCs provided the cDNA or gDNA that served as material.

Authors' processing steps: Reference gene primer amplification gave nucleated cell count estimates. The assay was immunoSEQ multiplex PCR, and TCRdb's table has in-frame clones only and misses some. V and J calls and clone size are as listed in that table; D and trimming were resolved from the DNA. The table has over 100,000 clones, 60% to 75% seen once. This clone was observed a few times. CDR3 length: 14 amino acids. The V end lost 2 bases, the J end lost 2 bases, and 8 bases lay between the germline ends. The germline V gene encodes CDR1 WNHNN and CDR2 SYGVQD (reference sequence). The sample was peripheral blood. The chain is built from TRBV10-1 and TRBJ2-3; tentatively, D is TRBD1 (5 bases). The sequence came from a woman in her 70s with acute or convalescent COVID-19. The CDR3 protein is CASSEDSYTDTQYF. The CDR3, as DNA: TGCGCCAGCAGTGAGGACAGCTACACAGATACGCAGTATTTT.